What follows are 6 T cell receptor beta chains derived from one specimen sequenced in a study of control samples from healthy donors and cancer patients. The assay was immunoSEQ multiplex PCR, and TCRdb's table has in-frame clones only and misses some. The data show about 20,000 clones, 70% to 90% seen once. Sequencing input: PBMCs. These receptors came from a woman aged 60 to 75 with head and neck cancer.

The chain is built from TRBV28 and TRBJ1-4; a weak D match, TRBD1 (6 bases). Germline V gene sequence: CDR1 MDHEN, CDR2 SYDVKM. The CDR3 has 18 amino acids. V lost 4 bases and J 4 bases, leaving 22 bases between the germline ends. The CDR3 DNA reads TGTGCCAGCAGTTCACCTACGGGGGGGCTGTTCCTTAATGAAAAACTGTTTTTT. Its protein product is CASSSPTGGLFLNEKLFF.

The chain employs TRBV9 and TRBJ2-5, with 13 bases matching TRBD2. The CDR3 has 18 amino acids. J lost 4 bases, V lost 3 bases, and 12 bases had no gene match. The germline V gene has CDR1 SGDLS and CDR2 YYNGEE. CDR3 in DNA: TGTGCCAGCAGCGGCCGGACTAGCGGGAGCCTCCCCAGAGAGACCCAGTACTTC. Its translation is CASSGRTSGSLPRETQYF.

The chain couples TRBV27 to TRBJ2-5, with TRBD1 matching 8 bases. V lost 6 bases to trimming and J lost 7 bases; unmatched junction nucleotides: 7. The CDR3 sequence is 13 residues long. CDR1 is MNHEY, CDR2 SMNVEV, per germline (reference sequence). The CDR3 is CASSFDRGGTQYF. For the CDR3, the DNA is TGTGCCAGCAGCTTCGACAGGGGTGGGACCCAGTACTTC.

The gene calls are TRBV7-3 and TRBJ2-2, with 7 positions matching TRBD1. The germline CDR1 and CDR2 sequences are SGHTA and FQGTGA. The CDR3 sequence is 14 residues long. With 3 bases clipped from V and 4 bases from J, the junction kept 2 bases outside the gene matches. Here the CDR3 reads CASSLGQTTGELFF. The CDR3 nucleotides read TGTGCCAGCAGCTTGGGACAGACCACCGGGGAGCTGTTTTTT.

The CDR3 here is CASSRGLAGFGAQYF. The CDR3 DNA reads as TGTGCCAGCAGCCGGGGACTAGCGGGCTTTGGGGCCCAGTACTTC. V and J are TRBV14 and TRBJ2-5; 12 nucleotides align to TRBD2. From germline, CDR1 is SGHDN and CDR2 FVKESK. This CDR3 spans 15 amino acids. Trimming removed 4 bases from V and 9 bases from J; junction bases left unmatched: 9.

This chain connects TRBV28 to TRBJ2-7; D is unresolved. With 10 bases removed from V and 0 bases from J, the gap between germline ends came to 16 bases. The germline V gene has CDR1 MDHEN and CDR2 SYDVKM. This CDR3 is 14 amino acids long. Written as DNA, the CDR3 is TGTGCCACAAAGCGAGACTTGAGCTCCTACGAGCAGTACTTC. Its translation is CATKRDLSSYEQYF. Supplemented by reference TRBV28 and TRBJ2-7, the full variable domain reads DVKVTQSSRYLVKRTGEKVFLECVQDMDHENMFWYRQDPGLGLRLIYFSYDVKMKEKGDIPEGYSVSREKKERFSLILESASTNQTSMYLCATKRDLSSYEQYFGPGTRLTVT.